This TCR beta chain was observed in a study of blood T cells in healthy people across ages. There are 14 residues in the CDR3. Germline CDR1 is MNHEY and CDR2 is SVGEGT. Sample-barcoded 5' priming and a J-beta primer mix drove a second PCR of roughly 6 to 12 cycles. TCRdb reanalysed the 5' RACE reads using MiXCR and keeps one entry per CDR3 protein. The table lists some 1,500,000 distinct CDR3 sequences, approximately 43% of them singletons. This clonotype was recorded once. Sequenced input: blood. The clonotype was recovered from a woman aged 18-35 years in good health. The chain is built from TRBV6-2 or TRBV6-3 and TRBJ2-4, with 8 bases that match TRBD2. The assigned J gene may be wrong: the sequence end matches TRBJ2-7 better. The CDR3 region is CASKWSGRGDEQYF. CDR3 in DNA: TGTGCCAGCAAATGGAGCGGGAGAGGCGACGAGCAGTACTTC.